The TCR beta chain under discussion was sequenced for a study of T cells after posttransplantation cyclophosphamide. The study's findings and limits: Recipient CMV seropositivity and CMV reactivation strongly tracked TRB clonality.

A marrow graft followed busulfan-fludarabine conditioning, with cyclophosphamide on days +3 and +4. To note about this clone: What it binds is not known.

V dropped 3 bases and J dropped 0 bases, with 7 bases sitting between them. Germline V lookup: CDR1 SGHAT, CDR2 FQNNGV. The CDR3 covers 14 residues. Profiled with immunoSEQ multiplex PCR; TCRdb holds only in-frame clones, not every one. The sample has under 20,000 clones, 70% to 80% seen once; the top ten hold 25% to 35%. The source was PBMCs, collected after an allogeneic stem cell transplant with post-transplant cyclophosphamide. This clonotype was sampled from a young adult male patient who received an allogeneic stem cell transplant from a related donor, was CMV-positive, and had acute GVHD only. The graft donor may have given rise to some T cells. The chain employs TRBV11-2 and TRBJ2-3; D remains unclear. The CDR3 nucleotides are TGTGCCAGCAGCTTTAGCTTTAGCACAGATACGCAGTATTTT. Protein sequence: CASSFSFSTDTQYF.